This is a list of T cell receptor beta chains from one sample in a study of cytomegalovirus exposure and HLA in healthy donors. TCRdb keeps only in-frame clones here, not all; method: immunoSEQ multiplex PCR. The sample includes roughly 120,000 clones, over 8% of them seen just once. The sequenced sample was PBMCs. The receptors derive from a man in his forties in good health and CMV-seronegative. The CDR3 runs from the conserved cysteine through the conserved F or W. D genes are given only for firm matches. Size tells how often a clone was seen (once, few, many) or the class of an expanded clone, and some rows leave it out.

d_call: .; v_call: TRBV4-1; j_call: TRBJ1-2; clone_size: few; cdr3_nt: TGCGCCAGCAGCCAAAAGGGGGACGGGCCCGGGGCATATGGCTACACCTTC; cdr3_aa: CASSQKGDGPGAYGYTF
d_call: TRBD1; v_call: TRBV7-2; j_call: TRBJ1-4; clone_size: few; cdr3_nt: TGTGCCAGCAGGCCGACAGGGGGGAATGAAAAACTGTTTTTT; cdr3_aa: CASRPTGGNEKLFF
d_call: .; v_call: TRBV7-9; j_call: TRBJ2-7; clone_size: .; cdr3_nt: TGTGCCAGCAGCCTCCCGATCAGCTACGAGCAGTACTTC; cdr3_aa: CASSLPISYEQYF
d_call: .; v_call: TRBV5-6; j_call: TRBJ1-4; clone_size: .; cdr3_nt: TGTGCCAGCAGCCGCGTCCCTACAACTAATGAAAAACTGTTTTTT; cdr3_aa: CASSRVPTTNEKLFF
d_call: TRBD2; v_call: TRBV4-1; j_call: TRBJ2-5; clone_size: .; cdr3_nt: TGCGCCAGCAGCCAAGCGGGGCGGGGGGAGACCCAGTACTTC; cdr3_aa: CASSQAGRGETQYF
d_call: .; v_call: TRBV10-3; j_call: TRBJ1-2; clone_size: few; cdr3_nt: TGTGCCATCAGTGGCAGGAATTATGGCTACACCTTC; cdr3_aa: CAISGRNYGYTF
d_call: .; v_call: TRBV18; j_call: TRBJ1-4; clone_size: few; cdr3_nt: TGTGCCAGCTCGAACTCAGGTGCAACTAATGAAAAACTGTTTTTT; cdr3_aa: CASSNSGATNEKLFF
d_call: .; v_call: TRBV19; j_call: TRBJ1-2; clone_size: .; cdr3_nt: TGTGCCAGTAGTATCTCTATTGTGAGTTCAGGGGACTATGGCTACACCTTC; cdr3_aa: CASSISIVSSGDYGYTF
d_call: .; v_call: TRBV5-1; j_call: TRBJ1-1; clone_size: .; cdr3_nt: TGCGCCAGCAGCTTGGCCCAGACAGGCGGCACTGAAGCTTTCTTT; cdr3_aa: CASSLAQTGGTEAFF
d_call: .; v_call: TRBV6-5; j_call: TRBJ2-2; clone_size: few; cdr3_nt: TGTGCCAGCAGTCCCAGGGGTGGCGGGGAGCTGTTTTTT; cdr3_aa: CASSPRGGGELFF
d_call: TRBD1; v_call: TRBV28; j_call: TRBJ1-6; clone_size: few; cdr3_nt: TGTGCCAGCAGTTTGGGACAGGGATATCGCTCACCCCTCCACTTT; cdr3_aa: CASSLGQGYRSPLHF
d_call: .; v_call: TRBV2; j_call: TRBJ1-6; clone_size: few; cdr3_nt: TGTGCCAGCAGTGACCCGCGCAGACTCGGGAGTAATTCACCCCTCCACTTT; cdr3_aa: CASSDPRRLGSNSPLHF
d_call: .; v_call: TRBV6-5; j_call: TRBJ1-1; clone_size: few; cdr3_nt: TGTGCCAGCAGTTACAGGGGATTGGGGACTGAAGCTTTCTTT; cdr3_aa: CASSYRGLGTEAFF
d_call: .; v_call: TRBV2; j_call: TRBJ2-7; clone_size: .; cdr3_nt: TGTGCCAGCACCTCCCCTCAGATATACGAGCAGTACTTC; cdr3_aa: CASTSPQIYEQYF
d_call: TRBD2; v_call: TRBV19; j_call: TRBJ2-7; clone_size: few; cdr3_nt: TGTGCCAGTAGTACAACGGGGGGTTCCTACGAGCAGTACTTC; cdr3_aa: CASSTTGGSYEQYF
d_call: .; v_call: TRBV18; j_call: TRBJ1-1; clone_size: .; cdr3_nt: TGTGCCAGCTCACCACAGGGAGCCACTGAAGCTTTCTTT; cdr3_aa: CASSPQGATEAFF
d_call: TRBD2; v_call: TRBV6-5; j_call: TRBJ2-5; clone_size: .; cdr3_nt: TGTGCCAGCCGCGTGGGCGGGGGGCTCCAAGAGACCCAGTACTTC; cdr3_aa: CASRVGGGLQETQYF
d_call: TRBD1; v_call: TRBV19; j_call: TRBJ1-1; clone_size: few; cdr3_nt: TGTGCCAGTAGTACCGACAGGGTGAACACTGAAGCTTTCTTT; cdr3_aa: CASSTDRVNTEAFF
d_call: .; v_call: TRBV15; j_call: TRBJ2-1; clone_size: .; cdr3_nt: TGTGCCACCAGCAGATCCGGGTCCTACAATGAGCAGTTCTTC; cdr3_aa: CATSRSGSYNEQFF
d_call: .; v_call: TRBV18; j_call: TRBJ1-5; clone_size: few; cdr3_nt: TGTGCCAGCTCACCAACCGGTCAGCCCCAGCATTTT; cdr3_aa: CASSPTGQPQHF
d_call: TRBD1; v_call: TRBV7-9; j_call: TRBJ2-7; clone_size: .; cdr3_nt: TGTGCCAGCAGCCCCCGGACCGGGACAGGGAGCTACGAGCAGTACTTC; cdr3_aa: CASSPRTGTGSYEQYF
d_call: .; v_call: TRBV11-1; j_call: TRBJ2-3; clone_size: .; cdr3_nt: TGTGCCAGCAGTTCTCTCTCCCCCCACCCGGGGGGCTTGTATTTT; cdr3_aa: CASSSLSPHPGGLYF
d_call: .; v_call: TRBV28; j_call: TRBJ2-7; clone_size: few; cdr3_nt: TGTGCCAGCAGCCATAGGGCGGGCTACGAGCAGTACTTC; cdr3_aa: CASSHRAGYEQYF
d_call: .; v_call: TRBV2; j_call: TRBJ1-1; clone_size: many; cdr3_nt: TGTGCCAGCATGCTTTACAGGAACACTGAAGCTTTCTTT; cdr3_aa: CASMLYRNTEAFF
d_call: TRBD1; v_call: TRBV27; j_call: TRBJ1-2; clone_size: .; cdr3_nt: TGTGCCAGCAGTTTTGACAGGGCAGGAGGAGGTGGCTACACCTTC; cdr3_aa: CASSFDRAGGGGYTF
d_call: .; v_call: TRBV10-2; j_call: TRBJ1-4; clone_size: few; cdr3_nt: TGCGCCAGCGGCGGACTCAACAATGAAAAACTGTTTTTT; cdr3_aa: CASGGLNNEKLFF
d_call: .; v_call: TRBV9; j_call: TRBJ1-5; clone_size: .; cdr3_nt: TGTGCCAGCAGCGTACCTGGGGGGAATCAGCCCCAGCATTTT; cdr3_aa: CASSVPGGNQPQHF
d_call: .; v_call: TRBV4-3; j_call: TRBJ1-2; clone_size: .; cdr3_nt: TGCGCCAGCAGCCAAGATTACATAGTCGTTCGGAGTGGCTACACCTTC; cdr3_aa: CASSQDYIVVRSGYTF
d_call: .; v_call: TRBV6-5; j_call: TRBJ1-1; clone_size: few; cdr3_nt: TGTGCCAGCAGTTGGAGGCGGGATGGCACTGAAGCTTTCTTT; cdr3_aa: CASSWRRDGTEAFF
d_call: .; v_call: TRBV6-5; j_call: TRBJ2-2; clone_size: .; cdr3_nt: TGTGCCAGCAGTTACTTTGGGGTACAGGTGGCCGGGGAGCTGTTTTTT; cdr3_aa: CASSYFGVQVAGELFF
d_call: .; v_call: TRBV6-6; j_call: TRBJ2-7; clone_size: .; cdr3_nt: TGTGCCAGCAGTTACTACGACAGTACCTACGAGCAGTACTTC; cdr3_aa: CASSYYDSTYEQYF
d_call: .; v_call: TRBV5-1; j_call: TRBJ2-2; clone_size: .; cdr3_nt: TGCGCCAGCAGATGGGACAAATTCACCGGGGAGCTGTTTTTT; cdr3_aa: CASRWDKFTGELFF
d_call: .; v_call: TRBV30; j_call: TRBJ2-1; clone_size: few; cdr3_nt: TGTGCCTGGAGTGTCGGCGGGGTTGATGAGCAGTTCTTC; cdr3_aa: CAWSVGGVDEQFF
d_call: .; v_call: TRBV11-3; j_call: TRBJ2-5; clone_size: few; cdr3_nt: TGTGCCAGCAGCTTAAGGGGGCAAGAGACCCAGTACTTC; cdr3_aa: CASSLRGQETQYF
d_call: .; v_call: TRBV19; j_call: TRBJ2-3; clone_size: few; cdr3_nt: TGTGCCAGTAGGCTGGGCCTCGGGGACACAGATACGCAGTATTTT; cdr3_aa: CASRLGLGDTDTQYF
d_call: TRBD2; v_call: TRBV6-1; j_call: TRBJ2-5; clone_size: few; cdr3_nt: TGTGCCAGCAGTCTTTCCCGGGACTACGAAGAGACCCAGTACTTC; cdr3_aa: CASSLSRDYEETQYF
d_call: .; v_call: TRBV6-1; j_call: TRBJ2-1; clone_size: few; cdr3_nt: TGTGCCAGCAGTGAGGTGACGGAGACGAATGAGCAGTTCTTC; cdr3_aa: CASSEVTETNEQFF
d_call: .; v_call: TRBV5-1; j_call: TRBJ1-2; clone_size: few; cdr3_nt: TGCGCCAGCTCTCAGGCCCCTCAGGGAAACGGCTACACCTTC; cdr3_aa: CASSQAPQGNGYTF
d_call: TRBD1; v_call: TRBV9; j_call: TRBJ1-5; clone_size: few; cdr3_nt: TGTGCCAGCAGCGTGACAGGGGATAGCAATCAGCCCCAGCATTTT; cdr3_aa: CASSVTGDSNQPQHF
d_call: .; v_call: TRBV19; j_call: TRBJ2-1; clone_size: few; cdr3_nt: TGTGCCAGTAGTATGCAGGGGAAAAATGAGCAGTTCTTC; cdr3_aa: CASSMQGKNEQFF
d_call: .; v_call: TRBV7-8; j_call: TRBJ1-2; clone_size: few; cdr3_nt: TGTGCCAGCAGCTACAGGGACCCCACCAATGACTATGGCTACACCTTC; cdr3_aa: CASSYRDPTNDYGYTF
d_call: .; v_call: TRBV9; j_call: TRBJ2-7; clone_size: .; cdr3_nt: TGTGCCAGCAGTCCCGACGGCAGGGTGTACGAGCAGTACTTC; cdr3_aa: CASSPDGRVYEQYF
d_call: .; v_call: TRBV19; j_call: TRBJ1-5; clone_size: .; cdr3_nt: TGTGCCAGTAGTATAAGACGAGGAGCCCAGCATTTT; cdr3_aa: CASSIRRGAQHF
d_call: TRBD1; v_call: TRBV6-1; j_call: TRBJ2-1; clone_size: few; cdr3_nt: TGTGCCAGCAGTGAAGTGGACAGGTTGGCGCAAGAGCAGTTCTTC; cdr3_aa: CASSEVDRLAQEQFF
d_call: .; v_call: TRBV5-1; j_call: TRBJ2-3; clone_size: few; cdr3_nt: TGCGCCAGCAGCTTGGTTTCTGATACGCAGTATTTT; cdr3_aa: CASSLVSDTQYF
d_call: .; v_call: TRBV5-8; j_call: TRBJ2-7; clone_size: few; cdr3_nt: TGTGCCAGCAGCCCAAGGTGGGCAGGCGCTCCCTACGAGCAGTACTTC; cdr3_aa: CASSPRWAGAPYEQYF